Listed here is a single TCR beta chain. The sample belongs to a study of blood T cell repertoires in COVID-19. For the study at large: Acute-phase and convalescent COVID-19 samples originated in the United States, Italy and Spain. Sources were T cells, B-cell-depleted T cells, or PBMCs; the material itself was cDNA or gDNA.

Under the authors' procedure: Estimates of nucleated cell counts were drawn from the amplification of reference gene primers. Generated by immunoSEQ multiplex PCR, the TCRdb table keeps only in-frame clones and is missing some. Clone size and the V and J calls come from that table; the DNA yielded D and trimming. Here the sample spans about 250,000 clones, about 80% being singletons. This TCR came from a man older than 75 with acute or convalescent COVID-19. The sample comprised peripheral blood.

The CDR3 coding sequence is TGCGCCAGCAGCCCAGGGTTCACTGAAGCTTTCTTT. It is translated as CASSPGFTEAFF. The J gene is TRBJ1-1, the V gene TRBV5-1; D perhaps matches TRBD1 (5 bases). Germline-derived CDR1 and CDR2 are SGHRS and YFSETQ. The V and J ends lost 4 bases and 4 bases respectively, with 8 bases between them. This CDR3 has 12 amino acids.